What follows are 24 T cell receptor beta chains derived from one specimen sequenced in a study of blood T cell repertoires in COVID-19 (TCRdb year 2020). Library creation used the immunoSEQ multiplex PCR assay. What TCRdb holds here is the immuneACCESS table cut down to in-frame rearrangements. Part of the clones is not present; checked against another copy, under half of the missing clones reflect an unresolved V gene, and the others are unexplained. Recorded for this sample are 240,000 or so clones; 82% of them occurred a single time. Of the sample, about an eighth falls within the top ten clones. Sequences were obtained from peripheral blood. These receptors were obtained from a woman in her sixties or seventies with active or convalescent COVID-19.

J is TRBJ2-2 and V is TRBV5-1; TRBD2 matches 11 bases. This CDR3 is 16 amino acids long. Germline CDR1 is SGHRS and CDR2 is YFSETQ. The V segment lost 4 bases and the J segment 1 base; nucleotides outside the gene matches: 3. CDR3 protein: CASSRTSGGNTGELFF. CDR3 nucleotides: TGCGCCAGCAGCAGAACTAGCGGGGGGAACACCGGGGAGCTGTTTTTT.

The V call is TRBV2, the J call TRBJ1-2, with 7 bases aligning to TRBD1. Unmatched junction bases numbered 9, after V lost 6 bases and J lost 2 bases. The CDR3 runs 15 residues. Germline V gene data show CDR1 as SNHLY and CDR2 as FYNNEI. The CDR3 reads CASRNDRAPNYGYTF. As DNA, the CDR3 is TGTGCCAGCAGGAATGACAGGGCTCCGAACTATGGCTACACCTTC.

The chain combines TRBV29-1 with TRBJ1-2, with TRBD1 matching 8 bases. This CDR3 spans 14 amino acids. The V gene's germline CDR1 is SQVTM and CDR2 ANQGSEA. The J segment lost 8 bases and the V segment lost 7 bases, leaving 15 bases of the junction unmatched. The CDR3 DNA sequence: TGCAGCGGCCGTACGACAGGGGAGTATGGAGGCTACACCTTC. It translates to CSGRTTGEYGGYTF.

The chain couples TRBV19 to TRBJ2-5, with 7 bases aligning to TRBD2. CDR1 and CDR2 (germline): LNHDA, SQIVND (reference sequence). There are 16 residues in the CDR3. After removal of 8 bases from V and 2 bases from J, the junction contained 14 bases not matched to a gene. CDR3 residues: CASHHGGAGIQETQYF. CDR3 DNA sequence: TGTGCCAGTCACCACGGGGGAGCGGGGATACAAGAGACCCAGTACTTC. Full variable domain (missing parts from reference TRBV19 and TRBJ2-5): DGGITQSPKYLFRKEGQNVTLSCEQNLNHDAMYWYRQDPGQGLRLIYYSQIVNDFQKGDIAEGYSVSREKKESFPLTVTSAQKNPTAFYLCASHHGGAGIQETQYFGPGTRLLVL.

This chain uses TRBV10-3 with TRBJ1-1; the match to TRBD1 covers 10 bases. Germline V lookup: CDR1 ENHRY, CDR2 SYGVKD. After removal of 6 bases from V and 1 base from J, the junction contained 2 bases not matched to a gene. This CDR3 is built from 14 residues. This CDR3 reads CAIRGTGANTEAFF. The CDR3 DNA reads TGTGCCATCAGAGGGACAGGGGCGAACACTGAAGCTTTCTTT.

This clone was detected only a few times. The genes are TRBV5-6 and TRBJ1-6; TRBD1 aligns across 8 bases. The CDR3 runs to 15 residues. The germline V gene encodes CDR1 SGHDT and CDR2 YYEEEE. J was trimmed by 7 bases and V by 1 base; bases with no gene match: 4. The CDR3 coding sequence is TGTGCCAGCAGCTTGCCAGGGGGCAAAAATTCACCCCTCCACTTT. It encodes CASSLPGGKNSPLHF.

The chain couples TRBV5-1 to TRBJ2-1; TRBD2 matches 12 bases. Germline V gives CDR1 SGHRS, CDR2 YFSETQ. V trimming: 0 bases; J trimming: 9 bases; junction bases outside the gene matches: 7. The CDR3 spans 16 residues. DNA for the CDR3: TGCGCCAGCAGCTTGGCCGCTAGCGGGGGGGCCGGTGAGCAGTTCTTC. The encoded protein is CASSLAASGGAGEQFF. The variable domain in full, completed from reference TRBV5-1 and TRBJ2-1, reads KAGVTQTPRYLIKTRGQQVTLSCSPISGHRSVSWYQQTPGQGLQFLFEYFSETQRNKGNFPGRFSGRQFSNSRSEMNVSTLELGDSALYLCASSLAASGGAGEQFFGPGTRLTVL.

CDR3 sequence: CASSRSGTGEEKLFF. As DNA, the CDR3 is TGCGCCAGCTCCCGCTCCGGGACAGGCGAAGAAAAACTGTTTTTT. This rearrangement joins TRBV4-3 to TRBJ1-4; 8 bases line up with TRBD1. J lost 8 bases, V lost 8 bases, and 13 bases had no gene match. The CDR3 covers 15 residues. The germline V gene has CDR1 LGHNA and CDR2 YSLEER.

The rearrangement uses TRBV2 and TRBJ1-1; no firm D call. Trimming shortened V by 4 bases and J by 5 bases, and 5 bases separated the two germline ends. The CDR3 extends over 11 amino acids. CDR1 is SNHLY and CDR2 is FYNNEI in the germline V gene. The CDR3 DNA follows: TGTGCCAGCAGTGTGAGAACTGAAGCTTTCTTT. It codes for CASSVRTEAFF.

The chain couples TRBV11-2 to TRBJ2-1, with TRBD2 matching 7 bases. The CDR3 has 13 amino acids. J was trimmed by 10 bases and V by 5 bases; bases with no gene match: 8. Germline V gives CDR1 SGHAT, CDR2 FQNNGV. CDR3 DNA sequence: TGTGCCAGCAGCCCAAATAGGGGAGGGGAGCAGTTCTTC. It specifies CASSPNRGGEQFF.

CDR3 nucleotides: TGCGCCAGCAGCTTGGGACTAGCGGAGAATGAGCAGTTCTTC. Protein sequence: CASSLGLAENEQFF. The gene calls are TRBV5-1 and TRBJ2-1; 9 positions agree with TRBD2. The CDR3 has 14 amino acids. V shed 0 bases and J 7 bases; nucleotides not matched to a gene: 2. Looked up from germline, CDR1 is SGHRS and CDR2 is YFSETQ.

This chain links TRBV10-3 with TRBJ1-2, with D possibly TRBD1 on 6 matching bases. The length of the CDR3 is 14 residues. Germline CDR1 reads ENHRY; CDR2 reads SYGVKD. V gave up 0 bases and J gave up 8 bases, with 13 bases separating them. CDR3 sequence (DNA): TGTGCCATCAGTGAGTCAACAGGGAATAGGGGCTACACCTTC. Protein: CAISESTGNRGYTF.

The rearrangement joins TRBV20-1 to TRBJ1-4; no reliable D call. The CDR3 length is 14 residues. V lost 3 bases and J 5 bases, leaving 13 bases between the germline ends. The germline V gene encodes CDR1 DFQATT and CDR2 SNEGSKA (reference sequence). This chain's CDR3 is CSASSGQGNEKLFF. In nucleotides, the CDR3 is TGCAGTGCTAGTAGTGGGCAAGGAAATGAAAAACTGTTTTTT.

CDR3 bases: TGCGCCAGCAGACAACAGGGAGATGGAACTGAAGCTTTCTTT. This sequence encodes CASRQQGDGTEAFF. The V call is TRBV10-2, the J call TRBJ1-1; perhaps TRBD1 as D (6 bases). Germline CDR1 WSHSY, CDR2 SAAADI. Between the trimmed V and J ends, which lost 6 bases and 5 bases, there was a span of 16 bases. There are 14 residues in the CDR3.

The J gene is TRBJ2-2, the V gene TRBV7-9, with 15 bases aligning to TRBD2. Germline trimming cut 5 bases from V and 3 bases from J; bases unmatched to any gene: 7. This CDR3 has 18 amino acids. Germline-derived CDR1 and CDR2 are SEHNR and FQNEAQ (reference sequence). This CDR3 is CASSPRTSGGGDTGELFF. As DNA, the CDR3 is TGTGCCAGCAGCCCGCGGACTAGCGGGGGGGGCGACACCGGGGAGCTGTTTTTT. Complete variable domain (other parts from reference TRBV7-9 and TRBJ2-2): DTGVSQNPRHKITKRGQNVTFRCDPISEHNRLYWYRQTLGQGPEFLTYFQNEAQLEKSRLLSDRFSAERPKGSFSTLEIQRTEQGDSAMYLCASSPRTSGGGDTGELFFGEGSRLTVL.

The CDR3 DNA reads as TGTGCCAGCAGCTTAGTAGGGGGATGGAGCACCGGGGAGCTGTTTTTT. This translates into CASSLVGGWSTGELFF. This rearrangement joins TRBV7-2 to TRBJ2-2; tentatively, D is TRBD1 (6 bases). Per the germline V gene, CDR1 is SGHTA and CDR2 is FQGNSA. CDR3 length equals 16 residues. The germline V and J ends were trimmed by 1 base and 4 bases, with 13 bases remaining between them.

The chain employs TRBV18 and TRBJ2-5, with a tentative D call TRBD2 (5 bases). CDR1 and CDR2 from the germline V gene are KGHSH and LQKENI. Trimming cost V 0 bases and J 2 bases, with 13 bases left between them. The CDR3 is 16 residues long. The DNA of the CDR3 is TGTGCCAGCTCACCACCGTCGAGCGGCGTGCAAGAGACCCAGTACTTC. Protein product: CASSPPSSGVQETQYF.

The rearrangement joins TRBV21-1 to TRBJ2-7; the table's D gene call, TRBD1, was not cross checked with the DNA. TRBV21-1 is termed a pseudogene. The CDR3 extends over 14 amino acids. Here the CDR3 DNA reads TGTGCCAGCAGCCTCAAAACGGACAACTACGAGCAGTACTTC. Translated: CASSLKTDNYEQYF.

V and J are TRBV27 and TRBJ2-6; tentatively, D is TRBD1 (5 bases). V shed 6 bases and J shed 0 bases, with 9 bases lying between them. Germline-derived CDR1 and CDR2 are MNHEY and SMNVEV (reference sequence). This CDR3 is 15 amino acids long. The CDR3 DNA is TGTGCCAGCAGGGGAAGGGGCTCTGGGGCCAACGTCCTGACTTTC. This codes for CASRGRGSGANVLTF.

The chain recombines TRBV30 with TRBJ2-3; 9 bases agree with TRBD2. The CDR3 is made up of 13 amino acids. V was pared by 4 bases and J by 1 base, with 0 bases of the junction left unmatched. The germline V gene has CDR1 GTSNPN and CDR2 SVGIG (reference sequence). In DNA, the CDR3 is TGTGCCTGGACTAGCGGGGGCACAGATACGCAGTATTTT. Its protein product is CAWTSGGTDTQYF. The full variable domain, rest sourced from reference TRBV30 and TRBJ2-3, is SQTIHQWPATLVQPVGSPLSLECTVEGTSNPNLYWYRQAAGRGLQLLFYSVGIGQISSEVPQNLSASRPQDRQFILSSKKLLLSDSGFYLCAWTSGGTDTQYFGPGTRLTVL.

The rearrangement uses TRBV5-1 and TRBJ1-5, with D perhaps matching TRBD1 (5 bases). The CDR3 is 14 residues long. V was shortened by 0 bases and J by 6 bases, with 10 bases between the two germline ends. Germline CDR1 and CDR2: SGHRS and YFSETQ. The CDR3 DNA reads TGCGCCAGCAGCTTGGTTGGGGGGACTCAGCCCCAGCATTTT. Translating it yields CASSLVGGTQPQHF.

V gene TRBV12-3 or TRBV12-4 combines with J gene TRBJ1-1, with a tentative D call TRBD1 (5 bases). V lost 5 bases and J 5 bases, leaving 12 bases between the germline ends. The CDR3 has 13 residues. CDR3 sequence reads: CASSQGSWTEAFF. CDR3 bases: TGTGCCAGCAGTCAGGGCAGTTGGACTGAAGCTTTCTTT.

The J gene is TRBJ1-2, the V gene TRBV5-6; 9 nucleotides agree with TRBD1. V shed 0 bases and J 3 bases; nucleotides not matched to a gene: 12. This CDR3 spans 18 amino acids. The germline CDR1 and CDR2 sequences are SGHDT and YYEEEE. The CDR3 here is CASSLAGFPGQGDYGYTF. The CDR3 nucleotides are TGTGCCAGCAGCTTGGCCGGTTTTCCGGGACAGGGAGACTATGGCTACACCTTC.

This chain links TRBV10-3 with TRBJ1-2; TRBD1 matches 9 bases. The CDR3 sequence is 13 residues long. V shed 6 bases and J 10 bases; nucleotides not matched to a gene: 9. Germline values: CDR1 ENHRY, CDR2 SYGVKD. This CDR3 reads CAISRTGEEDYTF. The CDR3 nucleotides are TGTGCCATCAGCAGGACAGGGGAGGAGGACTACACCTTC.